These T cell receptor beta chains were read from a single sample in a study of T-cell memory formation after mild COVID-19. TCRdb ran MiXCR on the 5' RACE reads and lists one entry per CDR3 protein. The table shows a few hundred thousand distinct CDR3 sequences, with roughly 15% occurring only once. The sample consisted of PBMCs or a T cell subset sorted from them (not recorded which). These receptors originate from a man between 18 and 35 years old who had mild COVID-19 (a few samples of this study predate the infection). Cell type and time point are not known. The CDR3 runs from the conserved cysteine through the conserved F or W. Each record gives: clone size, D gene, J gene, V gene, CDR3 DNA, CDR3 protein. A D gene is named only where the DNA matches it firmly. Some rows have no size entry. The others give once, few or many, or a class for an expanded clone.

clone_size: few; d_call: -; j_call: TRBJ1-5; v_call: TRBV10-1; cdr3_nt: TGCGCCAGCAGTGAGTCTGGGCTGGGGCCCCAGCATTTT; cdr3_aa: CASSESGLGPQHF
clone_size: -; d_call: -; j_call: TRBJ1-2; v_call: TRBV5-4; cdr3_nt: TGTGCCAGCAGCCTCGGACTGGGGTCGGTCTATGGCTACACCTTC; cdr3_aa: CASSLGLGSVYGYTF
clone_size: -; d_call: -; j_call: TRBJ1-1; v_call: TRBV13; cdr3_nt: TGTGCCAGCAGCTTAGGCTGGGCCTGGGACACTGAAGCTTTCTTT; cdr3_aa: CASSLGWAWDTEAFF
clone_size: -; d_call: -; j_call: TRBJ1-1; v_call: TRBV5-1; cdr3_nt: TGCGCCAGCAGCTTGGAGACAGCGAACACTGAAGCTTTCTTT; cdr3_aa: CASSLETANTEAFF
clone_size: -; d_call: TRBD1; j_call: TRBJ2-3; v_call: TRBV6-5; cdr3_nt: TGTGCCAGCAGTCGGACAGGGAGAACCACAGATACGCAGTATTTT; cdr3_aa: CASSRTGRTTDTQYF
clone_size: -; d_call: TRBD1; j_call: TRBJ1-1; v_call: TRBV30; cdr3_nt: TGTGCCTGTTGGGACAGGGGCACTGAAGCTTTCTTT; cdr3_aa: CACWDRGTEAFF
clone_size: -; d_call: -; j_call: TRBJ1-1; v_call: TRBV5-1; cdr3_nt: TGCGCCAGCACTGACCGAGGGTTTTTGGACACTGAAGCTTTCTTT; cdr3_aa: CASTDRGFLDTEAFF
clone_size: many; d_call: -; j_call: TRBJ2-1; v_call: TRBV6-5; cdr3_nt: TGTGCCAGCAGTTACTCAGGGGGTTGGGAGCAGTTCTTC; cdr3_aa: CASSYSGGWEQFF
clone_size: -; d_call: -; j_call: TRBJ2-3; v_call: TRBV29-1; cdr3_nt: TGCAGCGCCAAGAGGACAGATACGCAGTATTTT; cdr3_aa: CSAKRTDTQYF
clone_size: -; d_call: -; j_call: TRBJ2-1; v_call: TRBV11-2; cdr3_nt: TGTGCCAGCAGCTCGACACCGTCCGAGCAGTTCTTC; cdr3_aa: CASSSTPSEQFF
clone_size: few; d_call: TRBD1; j_call: TRBJ1-4; v_call: TRBV13; cdr3_nt: TGTGCCAGCAGCATACAGGGGGCGAGGCCCCAGGAAAAACTGTTTTTT; cdr3_aa: CASSIQGARPQEKLFF
clone_size: -; d_call: -; j_call: TRBJ2-7; v_call: TRBV6-2/TRBV6-3; cdr3_nt: TGTGCCAGCAGTTATTCCCTAAGCTACGAGCAGTACTTC; cdr3_aa: CASSYSLSYEQYF
clone_size: -; d_call: -; j_call: TRBJ1-6; v_call: TRBV9; cdr3_nt: TGTGCCAGCAGCGTCGGGCAGCGCGGTGAGGCCCTCCACTTT; cdr3_aa: CASSVGQRGEALHF
clone_size: -; d_call: -; j_call: TRBJ1-5; v_call: TRBV7-2; cdr3_nt: TGTGCCAGCAGCACTCGAGATCAGCCCCAGCATTTT; cdr3_aa: CASSTRDQPQHF
clone_size: -; d_call: TRBD2; j_call: TRBJ2-2; v_call: TRBV7-6; cdr3_nt: TGTGCCAGCACTAGCGGGGGTCTCACCGGGGAGCTGTTTTTT; cdr3_aa: CASTSGGLTGELFF
clone_size: many; d_call: TRBD2; j_call: TRBJ2-2; v_call: TRBV7-6; cdr3_nt: TGTGCCAGCAGCTTTGGCGGGGGGTACACCGGGGAGCTGTTTTTT; cdr3_aa: CASSFGGGYTGELFF
clone_size: -; d_call: -; j_call: TRBJ2-3; v_call: TRBV4-3; cdr3_nt: TGCGCCAGCAGCCAAGAATCGGGTCCGGGAAGGGATACGCAGTATTTT; cdr3_aa: CASSQESGPGRDTQYF
clone_size: many; d_call: TRBD1; j_call: TRBJ1-5; v_call: TRBV6-2/TRBV6-3; cdr3_nt: TGTGCCAGCACCAATGACAGGGGGCAAGATCAGCCCCAGCATTTT; cdr3_aa: CASTNDRGQDQPQHF
clone_size: -; d_call: -; j_call: TRBJ1-1; v_call: TRBV27; cdr3_nt: TGTGCCAGCAGTTTGAGGGGCGCGGTGAACACTGAAGCTTTCTTT; cdr3_aa: CASSLRGAVNTEAFF
clone_size: -; d_call: -; j_call: TRBJ2-2; v_call: TRBV12-3/TRBV12-4; cdr3_nt: TGTGCCAGCAGTTTAGGGGGGAGGCACACCGGGGAGCTGTTTTTT; cdr3_aa: CASSLGGRHTGELFF
clone_size: -; d_call: -; j_call: TRBJ1-3; v_call: TRBV11-2; cdr3_nt: TGTGCCAGCAGCTTAGATCGGGTAACGGGAAACACCATATATTTT; cdr3_aa: CASSLDRVTGNTIYF
clone_size: -; d_call: -; j_call: TRBJ2-7; v_call: TRBV21-1; cdr3_nt: TGTGCCAGCAGCTCCCCCAGACCCTACGAGCAGTACTTC; cdr3_aa: CASSSPRPYEQYF
clone_size: many; d_call: -; j_call: TRBJ1-1; v_call: TRBV12-3/TRBV12-4; cdr3_nt: TGTGCCAGCAGTTTTAGAAGGGACACTGAAGCTTTCTTT; cdr3_aa: CASSFRRDTEAFF
clone_size: many; d_call: -; j_call: TRBJ2-5; v_call: TRBV6-5; cdr3_nt: TGTGCCAGCAGTTACGGTGGGCAAGAGACCCAGTACTTC; cdr3_aa: CASSYGGQETQYF
clone_size: -; d_call: TRBD1; j_call: TRBJ2-4; v_call: TRBV28; cdr3_nt: TGTGCCAGCAGTTTAAGACAGGGCGACATTCAGTACTTC; cdr3_aa: CASSLRQGDIQYF
clone_size: few; d_call: -; j_call: TRBJ2-7; v_call: TRBV5-1; cdr3_nt: TGCGCCAGCAGCACCTGGACCACCTACGAGCAGTACTTC; cdr3_aa: CASSTWTTYEQYF
clone_size: -; d_call: -; j_call: TRBJ2-5; v_call: TRBV29-1; cdr3_nt: TGCAGCGTTGATCCTGCGAAGGGCGAGACCCAGTACTTC; cdr3_aa: CSVDPAKGETQYF
clone_size: -; d_call: TRBD1; j_call: TRBJ2-1; v_call: TRBV15; cdr3_nt: TGTGCCACCAGCAGGGACAGGGTCGAGCAGTTCTTC; cdr3_aa: CATSRDRVEQFF
clone_size: -; d_call: TRBD1; j_call: TRBJ1-5; v_call: TRBV5-1; cdr3_nt: TGCGCCAGCAGCCGGGGGCAGGGGGGTGAACCCCAGCATTTT; cdr3_aa: CASSRGQGGEPQHF
clone_size: few; d_call: -; j_call: TRBJ2-2; v_call: TRBV9; cdr3_nt: TGTGCCAGCAGCAGAGGGGGTTTGGTCACCGGGGAGCTGTTTTTT; cdr3_aa: CASSRGGLVTGELFF
clone_size: -; d_call: TRBD2; j_call: TRBJ2-1; v_call: TRBV24-1; cdr3_nt: TGTGCCACCAGTGATCAGGCGGGGGGGCCCAATGAGCAGTTCTTC; cdr3_aa: CATSDQAGGPNEQFF
clone_size: -; d_call: -; j_call: TRBJ2-2; v_call: TRBV20-1; cdr3_nt: TGCAGTGCTCAGACAGGGAACACCGGGGAGCTGTTTTTT; cdr3_aa: CSAQTGNTGELFF
clone_size: -; d_call: -; j_call: TRBJ2-7; v_call: TRBV9; cdr3_nt: TGTGCCAGCAGCGAACGAGCAGGGGAAGTTTTCGAGCAGTACTTC; cdr3_aa: CASSERAGEVFEQYF
clone_size: -; d_call: -; j_call: TRBJ1-2; v_call: TRBV29-1; cdr3_nt: TGCAGCGCACCCGACAGCCGGGAGTGGGGCTACACCTTC; cdr3_aa: CSAPDSREWGYTF
clone_size: -; d_call: TRBD2; j_call: TRBJ2-7; v_call: TRBV2; cdr3_nt: TGTGCCAGCAGTGCCAGCGGGGTCTCCTACGAGCAGTACTTC; cdr3_aa: CASSASGVSYEQYF
clone_size: -; d_call: -; j_call: TRBJ2-3; v_call: TRBV20-1; cdr3_nt: TGCAGTGCTAGAGATGAGGCAGGGGAGGTCGGGAGCACAGATACGCAGTATTTT; cdr3_aa: CSARDEAGEVGSTDTQYF
clone_size: few; d_call: TRBD1; j_call: TRBJ2-2; v_call: TRBV7-2; cdr3_nt: TGTGCCAGCAGCTGGCGCCGACAGGGGACCGGGGAGCTGTTTTTT; cdr3_aa: CASSWRRQGTGELFF
clone_size: few; d_call: -; j_call: TRBJ1-4; v_call: TRBV29-1; cdr3_nt: TGCAGCATTGGGACACTTGGGGAAAAACTGTTTTTT; cdr3_aa: CSIGTLGEKLFF
clone_size: -; d_call: TRBD1; j_call: TRBJ2-5; v_call: TRBV24-1; cdr3_nt: TGTGCCACCAGTACTAATACAGGGGCACGCGAGACCCAGTACTTC; cdr3_aa: CATSTNTGARETQYF
clone_size: few; d_call: TRBD1; j_call: TRBJ1-6; v_call: TRBV7-9; cdr3_nt: TGTGCCAGCAAGACGGGACAGGATAATTCACCCCTCCACTTT; cdr3_aa: CASKTGQDNSPLHF
clone_size: -; d_call: TRBD1; j_call: TRBJ2-5; v_call: TRBV5-1; cdr3_nt: TGCGCCAGCAGCCACGGGACAGTCCAAGAGACCCAGTACTTC; cdr3_aa: CASSHGTVQETQYF
clone_size: -; d_call: TRBD1; j_call: TRBJ1-1; v_call: TRBV20-1; cdr3_nt: TGCTCGACAGGGGGTACTGAAGCTTTCTTT; cdr3_aa: CSTGGTEAFF